The 9 T cell receptor beta chains reported below all come from one sample, sequenced in a study of PD-1 and CTLA-4 blockade in melanoma. Profiling relied on immunoSEQ multiplex PCR, and the TCRdb table lists in-frame clones only, not all of them. The sample lists fewer than 20,000 clones, 60% to 75% occurring once. The specimen comprised CD8+ T cells from peripheral blood, sampled before anti-PD-1 treatment. Receptors were obtained from a human donor with melanoma.

The sample holds one count of this clone. V gene TRBV27 combines with J gene TRBJ2-7; TRBD1 aligns across 7 bases. V was pared by 2 bases and J by 4 bases, with 11 bases of the junction left unmatched. This CDR3 region has 16 residues. Germline CDR1 MNHEY, CDR2 SMNVEV (reference sequence). CDR3 protein: CASSLRVGGIAYEQYF. The CDR3 nucleotides are TGTGCCAGCAGTTTAAGAGTAGGGGGCATTGCATACGAGCAGTACTTC.

This sequence joins TRBV3-1 (or the pseudogene TRBV3-2) and TRBJ2-7; no clear D. Trimming took 0 bases from V and 4 from J, leaving 25 bases between them. The CDR3 is made up of 19 amino acids. Germline V gives CDR1 LGHDT, CDR2 YNNKEL (reference sequence). The CDR3 coding sequence is TGTGCCAGCAGCCAAGAAGGCAAGCTGAGACTTGACCTTCCTTACGAGCAGTACTTC. It translates to CASSQEGKLRLDLPYEQYF.

V usage is TRBV6-5 and J usage is TRBJ2-2; D remains unclear. The V end lost 2 bases, the J end lost 3 bases, and 10 bases lay between the germline ends. Germline V gene data show CDR1 as MNHEY and CDR2 as SVGAGI. This CDR3 spans 15 amino acids. The chain's CDR3 is CASSYRTMYTGELFF. Written as DNA, the CDR3 is TGTGCCAGCAGTTACCGGACGATGTACACCGGGGAGCTGTTTTTT.

The V gene is TRBV11-2, the J gene TRBJ2-7; no clear D gene. This CDR3 has 11 amino acids. Germline assignment: CDR1 SGHAT and CDR2 FQNNGV. The V gene lost 2 bases and the J gene lost 5 bases, with 4 bases spanning the gap. CDR3 region: CASSLLDEQYF. The CDR3 bases are TGTGCCAGCAGCTTATTGGACGAGCAGTACTTC.

The genes are TRBV11-3 and TRBJ2-7; 7 nucleotides agree with TRBD1. With V trimmed by 5 bases and J by 6 bases, 7 bases remained unmatched. The CDR3 length is 13 residues. From germline, CDR1 is SGHNT and CDR2 YENEEA. CDR3 DNA sequence: TGTGCCAGCAGCCCCGGGACAGTTGGCGAGCAGTACTTC. This codes for CASSPGTVGEQYF.

The genes are TRBV14 and TRBJ2-3, with TRBD1 identical over 7 bases. There are 15 residues in the CDR3. The ends lost 6 bases at V and 2 bases at J; junction bases unmatched: 8. The germline CDR1 and CDR2 sequences are SGHDN and FVKESK. This chain's CDR3 is CASRSTGVYTDTQYF. The CDR3 DNA follows: TGTGCCAGCAGGTCCACAGGGGTCTACACAGATACGCAGTATTTT.

This rearrangement joins TRBV10-3 to TRBJ2-7, with 7 bases that match TRBD1. Germline lookup yields CDR1 ENHRY and CDR2 SYGVKD. Trimming removed 6 bases from V and 0 bases from J; junction bases left unmatched: 14. The CDR3 sequence is 17 residues long. The CDR3 loop is CAIRRETGILSSYEQYF. CDR3 nucleotides: TGTGCCATCAGGAGGGAGACAGGGATCCTTTCCTCCTACGAGCAGTACTTC.

The chain couples TRBV11-1 to TRBJ1-1; no clear D gene. Germline V CDR1 and CDR2: SGHAT, FQDESV (reference sequence). The CDR3 is made up of 12 amino acids. V was clipped by 1 base and J by 4 bases, with 4 bases between them. The CDR3, as DNA: TGTGCCAGCAGCTTAGGTCGCACTGAAGCTTTCTTT. It encodes CASSLGRTEAFF.

Within the sample, this clone is large. This rearrangement joins TRBV3-1 (or the pseudogene TRBV3-2) to TRBJ2-1, with D unresolved. Germline V gene data show CDR1 as LGHDT and CDR2 as YNNKEL (reference sequence). The V gene lost 0 bases and the J gene lost 7 bases, with 7 bases spanning the gap. This CDR3 contains 13 residues. The CDR3 nucleotides read TGTGCCAGCAGCCAAGATCCGGAAAATGAGCAGTTCTTC. It codes for CASSQDPENEQFF.